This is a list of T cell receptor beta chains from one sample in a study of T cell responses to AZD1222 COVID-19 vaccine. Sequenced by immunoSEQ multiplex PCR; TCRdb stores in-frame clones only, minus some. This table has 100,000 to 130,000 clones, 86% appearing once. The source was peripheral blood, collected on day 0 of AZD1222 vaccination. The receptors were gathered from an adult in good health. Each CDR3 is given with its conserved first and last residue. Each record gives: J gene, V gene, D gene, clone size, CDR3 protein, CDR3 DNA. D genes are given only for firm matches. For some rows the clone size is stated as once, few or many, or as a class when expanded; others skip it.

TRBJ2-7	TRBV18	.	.	CASSARGGRSPYEQYF	TGTGCCAGCTCAGCAAGGGGGGGCAGATCCCCCTACGAGCAGTACTTC
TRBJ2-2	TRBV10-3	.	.	CAISESDWTGELFF	TGTGCCATCAGTGAGTCGGATTGGACCGGGGAGCTGTTTTTT
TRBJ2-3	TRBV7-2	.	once	CASSLEGTTTDTQYF	TGTGCCAGCAGCTTAGAGGGGACAACCACAGATACGCAGTATTTT
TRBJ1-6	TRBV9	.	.	CASTTGTRDSPLHF	TGTGCCAGCACAACCGGGACACGGGATTCACCCCTCCACTTT
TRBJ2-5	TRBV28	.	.	CASSLDVGGETQYF	TGTGCCAGCAGTTTAGACGTTGGGGGAGAGACCCAGTACTTC
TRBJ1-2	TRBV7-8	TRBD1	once	CASSLGGDRGFTYGYTF	TGTGCCAGCAGCTTAGGGGGGGACAGGGGCTTTACCTATGGCTACACCTTC
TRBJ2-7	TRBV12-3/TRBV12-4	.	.	CASSFVGTYEQYF	TGTGCCAGCAGTTTCGTTGGGACCTACGAGCAGTACTTC
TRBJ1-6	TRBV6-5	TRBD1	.	CASSYADRGNSPLHF	TGTGCCAGCAGTTACGCGGACAGGGGAAATTCACCCCTCCACTTT
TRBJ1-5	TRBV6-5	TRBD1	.	CASSTGQGIQPQHF	TGTGCCAGCAGTACGGGACAGGGGATTCAGCCCCAGCATTTT
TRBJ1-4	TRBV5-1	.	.	CASSLGQPNEKLFF	TGCGCCAGCAGCTTAGGACAGCCTAATGAAAAACTGTTTTTT
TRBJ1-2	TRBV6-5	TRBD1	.	CASSMTGGNGYTF	TGTGCCAGCAGTATGACAGGGGGTAATGGCTACACCTTC
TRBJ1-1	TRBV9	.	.	CASSVLPSNTEAFF	TGTGCCAGCAGCGTACTGCCCTCGAACACTGAAGCTTTCTTT
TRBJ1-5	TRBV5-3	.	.	CARSPGGHYSNQPQHF	TGTGCCAGAAGCCCGGGTGGCCATTATAGCAATCAGCCCCAGCATTTT
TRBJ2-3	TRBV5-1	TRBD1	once	CASSLDRGSVDTQYF	TGCGCCAGCAGCCTCGACAGGGGGAGTGTAGATACGCAGTATTTT
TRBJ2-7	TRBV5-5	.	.	CASSSGGLGQYF	TGTGCCAGCAGCTCCGGGGGCCTGGGCCAGTACTTC
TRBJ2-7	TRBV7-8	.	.	CASSPNYEQYF	TGTGCCAGCAGCCCCAACTACGAGCAGTACTTC
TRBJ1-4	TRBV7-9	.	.	CASSSLGPREKLFF	TGTGCCAGCAGCTCCTTGGGCCCTCGCGAAAAACTGTTTTTT
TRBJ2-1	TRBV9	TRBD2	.	CASSYGGDNNEQFF	TGTGCCAGCAGCTATGGGGGGGATAACAATGAGCAGTTCTTC
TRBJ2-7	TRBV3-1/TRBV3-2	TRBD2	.	CASSPSGLPTYEQYF	TGTGCCAGCAGCCCCTCGGGACTACCAACCTACGAGCAGTACTTC
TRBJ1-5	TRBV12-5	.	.	CASGFGDSNQPQHF	TGTGCTAGTGGTTTTGGCGATAGCAATCAGCCCCAGCATTTT
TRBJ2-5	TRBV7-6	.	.	CASSSTGFREETQYF	TGTGCCAGCAGCTCTACGGGGTTCCGCGAAGAGACCCAGTACTTC
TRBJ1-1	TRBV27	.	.	CASSSPGGTEAFF	TGTGCCAGCAGTTCCCCTGGGGGAACTGAAGCTTTCTTT
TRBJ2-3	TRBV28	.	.	CASNLGGAGELDTQYF	TGTGCCAGCAACTTAGGGGGGGCCGGGGAGCTGGATACGCAGTATTTT
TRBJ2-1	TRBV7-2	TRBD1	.	CASSSGTGYNEQFF	TGTGCCAGCAGCTCCGGGACAGGGTATAATGAGCAGTTCTTC
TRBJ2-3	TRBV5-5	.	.	CASSLGGTRASTDTQYF	TGTGCCAGCAGCTTGGGGGGCACAAGGGCTAGCACAGATACGCAGTATTTT
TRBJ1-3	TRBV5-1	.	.	CASSSNGGSFGNTIYF	TGCGCCAGCAGCTCAAACGGAGGGAGCTTCGGAAACACCATATATTTT
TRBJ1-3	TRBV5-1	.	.	CASSLDPGFGNTIYF	TGCGCCAGCAGCTTGGACCCCGGGTTTGGAAACACCATATATTTT
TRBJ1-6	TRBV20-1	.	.	CSASPDIYNSPLHF	TGCAGTGCTAGTCCGGACATATATAATTCACCCCTCCACTTT
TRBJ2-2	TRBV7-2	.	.	CASSPQLNTGELFF	TGTGCCAGCAGCCCACAGCTTAACACCGGGGAGCTGTTTTTT
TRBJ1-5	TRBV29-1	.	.	CSVATDPGPQHF	TGCAGCGTCGCGACGGATCCGGGGCCCCAGCATTTT
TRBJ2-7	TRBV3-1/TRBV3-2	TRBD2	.	CASSHGTSGGKEQYF	TGTGCCAGCAGCCACGGGACTAGCGGGGGGAAGGAGCAGTACTTC
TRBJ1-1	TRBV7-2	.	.	CASSPFRQNTEAFF	TGTGCCAGCAGTCCCTTTAGGCAGAACACTGAAGCTTTCTTT
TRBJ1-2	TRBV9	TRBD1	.	CASSPPPTGAAYGYTF	TGTGCCAGCAGCCCGCCCCCCACAGGGGCCGCATATGGCTACACCTTC
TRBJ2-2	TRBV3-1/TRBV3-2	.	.	CASSQGRGMSGELFF	TGTGCCAGCAGCCAAGGGAGGGGGATGTCCGGGGAGCTGTTTTTT
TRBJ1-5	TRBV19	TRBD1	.	CASRWTGGFQPQHF	TGTGCCAGTAGATGGACAGGGGGCTTTCAGCCCCAGCATTTT
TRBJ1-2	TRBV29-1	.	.	CSVVVSDYGYTF	TGCAGCGTTGTGGTCAGTGATTATGGCTACACCTTC
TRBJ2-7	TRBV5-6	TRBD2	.	CASTDGGVSSYEQYF	TGTGCCAGCACCGATGGGGGGGTAAGCTCCTACGAGCAGTACTTC
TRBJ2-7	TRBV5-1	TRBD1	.	CASSADRVTYF	TGCGCCAGCAGCGCGGACAGGGTCACGTACTTC
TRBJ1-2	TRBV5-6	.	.	CASSFPMWTKSDYGYTF	TGTGCCAGCAGCTTCCCTATGTGGACAAAATCTGACTATGGCTACACCTTC
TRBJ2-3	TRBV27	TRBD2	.	CASSPGGRDTQYF	TGTGCCAGCAGTCCGGGGGGGCGAGATACGCAGTATTTT
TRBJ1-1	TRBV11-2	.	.	CASSPMRATEAFF	TGTGCCAGCAGCCCAATGAGAGCCACTGAAGCTTTCTTT
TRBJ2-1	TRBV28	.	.	CASSTNYNEQFF	TGTGCCAGCAGTACAAATTACAATGAGCAGTTCTTC
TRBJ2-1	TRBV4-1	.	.	CASSYRHSSSYNEQFF	TGCGCCAGCAGCTACAGGCACTCGAGCTCCTACAATGAGCAGTTCTTC
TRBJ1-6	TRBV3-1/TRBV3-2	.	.	CASSHLNSPLHF	TGTGCCAGCAGCCACCTCAATTCACCCCTCCACTTT
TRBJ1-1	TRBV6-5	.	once	CASSRGGAGEAFF	TGTGCCAGCAGTAGGGGGGGGGCAGGGGAAGCTTTCTTT
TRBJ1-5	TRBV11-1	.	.	CASSLAQASDNGNQPQHF	TGTGCCAGCAGCTTAGCGCAGGCATCCGATAACGGCAATCAGCCCCAGCATTTT
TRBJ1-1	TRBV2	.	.	CASTQTMNTEAFF	TGTGCCAGCACCCAGACAATGAACACTGAAGCTTTCTTT
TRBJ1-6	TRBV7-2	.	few	CASSLGGTAALHF	TGTGCCAGCAGCTTAGGGGGCACGGCGGCCCTCCACTTT
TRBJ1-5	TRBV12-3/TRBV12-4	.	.	CASSLTGPQPQHF	TGTGCCAGCAGTTTAACGGGACCTCAGCCCCAGCATTTT
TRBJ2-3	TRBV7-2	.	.	CASRKAGSGDTQYF	TGTGCCAGCAGAAAGGCGGGTTCTGGGGATACGCAGTATTTT
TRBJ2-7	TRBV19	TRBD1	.	CASPQKDRGSYEQYF	TGTGCCAGTCCACAGAAAGACAGGGGTTCCTACGAGCAGTACTTC
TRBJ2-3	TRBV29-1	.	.	CSVEETASTDTQYF	TGCAGCGTTGAAGAGACCGCTAGCACAGATACGCAGTATTTT
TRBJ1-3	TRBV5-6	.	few	CASSSPSIRFSGNTIYF	TGTGCCAGCAGCTCCCCGAGTATACGATTCTCCGGAAACACCATATATTTT
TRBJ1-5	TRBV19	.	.	CATTIDSSNQPQHF	TGTGCCACGACTATAGACAGTAGCAATCAGCCCCAGCATTTT
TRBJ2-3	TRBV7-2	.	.	CASSFGRGTDTQYF	TGTGCCAGCAGCTTCGGCCGGGGCACAGATACGCAGTATTTT
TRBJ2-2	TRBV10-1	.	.	CASSVQGSTGELFF	TGCGCCAGCAGTGTACAGGGAAGCACCGGGGAGCTGTTTTTT
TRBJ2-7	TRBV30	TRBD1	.	CAWSRQGADEQYF	TGTGCCTGGTCCCGACAGGGGGCGGACGAGCAGTACTTC
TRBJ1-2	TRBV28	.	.	CASIGGGQVGYTF	TGTGCCAGCATTGGTGGGGGGCAGGTTGGCTACACCTTC
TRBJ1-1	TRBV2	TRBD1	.	CASSLRITQGANEAFF	TGTGCCAGCAGCCTCAGGATCACGCAGGGGGCAAATGAAGCTTTCTTT
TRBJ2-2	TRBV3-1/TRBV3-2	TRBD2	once	CASSANSGHSGGELFF	TGTGCCAGCAGCGCGAATAGCGGGCACTCCGGCGGGGAGCTGTTTTTT